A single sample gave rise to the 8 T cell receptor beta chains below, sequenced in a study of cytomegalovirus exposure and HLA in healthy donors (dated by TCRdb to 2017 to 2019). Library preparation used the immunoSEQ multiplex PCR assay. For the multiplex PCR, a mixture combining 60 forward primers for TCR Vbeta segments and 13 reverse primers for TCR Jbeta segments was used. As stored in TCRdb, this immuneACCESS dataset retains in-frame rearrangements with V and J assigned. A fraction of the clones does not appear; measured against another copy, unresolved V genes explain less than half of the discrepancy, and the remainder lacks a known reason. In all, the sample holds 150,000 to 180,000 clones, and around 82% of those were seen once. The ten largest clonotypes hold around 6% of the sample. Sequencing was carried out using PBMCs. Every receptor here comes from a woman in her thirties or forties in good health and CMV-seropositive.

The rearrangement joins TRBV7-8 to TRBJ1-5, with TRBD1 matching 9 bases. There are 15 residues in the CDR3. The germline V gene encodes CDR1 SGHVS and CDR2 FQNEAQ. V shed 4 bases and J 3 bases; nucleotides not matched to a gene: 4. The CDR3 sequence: CASSSQGAHNQPQHF. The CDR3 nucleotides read TGTGCCAGCAGCTCACAGGGGGCCCACAATCAGCCCCAGCATTTT.

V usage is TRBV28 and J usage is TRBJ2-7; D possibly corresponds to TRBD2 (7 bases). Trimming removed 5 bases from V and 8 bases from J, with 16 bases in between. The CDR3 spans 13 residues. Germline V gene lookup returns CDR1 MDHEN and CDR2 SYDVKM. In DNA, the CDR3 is TGTGCCAGCAGTGTCCGCCGGGGGGCGAAGCAGTACTTC. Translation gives CASSVRRGAKQYF.

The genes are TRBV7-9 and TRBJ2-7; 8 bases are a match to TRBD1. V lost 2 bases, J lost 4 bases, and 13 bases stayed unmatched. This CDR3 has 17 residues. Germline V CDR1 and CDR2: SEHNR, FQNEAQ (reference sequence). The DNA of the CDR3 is TGTGCCAGCAGCTTATCCGGGACAGGCCTTCGGTTTTACGAGCAGTACTTC. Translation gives CASSLSGTGLRFYEQYF. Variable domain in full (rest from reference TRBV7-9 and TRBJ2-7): DTGVSQNPRHKITKRGQNVTFRCDPISEHNRLYWYRQTLGQGPEFLTYFQNEAQLEKSRLLSDRFSAERPKGSFSTLEIQRTEQGDSAMYLCASSLSGTGLRFYEQYFGPGTRLTVT.

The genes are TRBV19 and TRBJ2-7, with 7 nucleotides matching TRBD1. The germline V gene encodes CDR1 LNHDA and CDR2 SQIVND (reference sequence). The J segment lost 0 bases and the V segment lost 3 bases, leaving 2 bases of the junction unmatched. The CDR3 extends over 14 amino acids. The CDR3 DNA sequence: TGTGCCAGTAGTATGGACAGGAGCTCCTACGAGCAGTACTTC. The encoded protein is CASSMDRSSYEQYF. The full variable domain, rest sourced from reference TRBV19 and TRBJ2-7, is DGGITQSPKYLFRKEGQNVTLSCEQNLNHDAMYWYRQDPGQGLRLIYYSQIVNDFQKGDIAEGYSVSREKKESFPLTVTSAQKNPTAFYLCASSMDRSSYEQYFGPGTRLTVT.

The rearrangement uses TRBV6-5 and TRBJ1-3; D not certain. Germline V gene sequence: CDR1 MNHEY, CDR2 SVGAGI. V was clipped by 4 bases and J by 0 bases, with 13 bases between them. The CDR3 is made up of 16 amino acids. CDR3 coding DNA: TGTGCCAGCAGTTTAAAAAGAGGGAGCTCTGGAAACACCATATATTTT. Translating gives CASSLKRGSSGNTIYF.

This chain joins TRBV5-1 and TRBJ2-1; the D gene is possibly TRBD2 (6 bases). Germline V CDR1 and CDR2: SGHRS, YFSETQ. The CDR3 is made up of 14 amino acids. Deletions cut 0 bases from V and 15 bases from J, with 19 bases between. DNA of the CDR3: TGCGCCAGCAGCTTGGAGGCGGGAACCACCTCGACGTTCTTC. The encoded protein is CASSLEAGTTSTFF.

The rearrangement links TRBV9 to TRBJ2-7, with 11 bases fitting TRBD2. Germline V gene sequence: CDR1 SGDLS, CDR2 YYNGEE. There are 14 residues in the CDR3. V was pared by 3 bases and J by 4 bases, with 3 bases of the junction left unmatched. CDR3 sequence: CASSATSGGYEQYF. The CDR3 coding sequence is TGTGCCAGCAGCGCAACTAGCGGGGGATACGAGCAGTACTTC.

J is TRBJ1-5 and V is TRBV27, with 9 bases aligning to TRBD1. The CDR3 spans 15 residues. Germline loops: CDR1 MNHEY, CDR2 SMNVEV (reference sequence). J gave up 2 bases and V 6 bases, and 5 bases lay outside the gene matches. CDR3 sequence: CASRGQGGRNQPQHF. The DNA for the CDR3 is TGTGCCAGCAGGGGACAGGGTGGGCGCAATCAGCCCCAGCATTTT.